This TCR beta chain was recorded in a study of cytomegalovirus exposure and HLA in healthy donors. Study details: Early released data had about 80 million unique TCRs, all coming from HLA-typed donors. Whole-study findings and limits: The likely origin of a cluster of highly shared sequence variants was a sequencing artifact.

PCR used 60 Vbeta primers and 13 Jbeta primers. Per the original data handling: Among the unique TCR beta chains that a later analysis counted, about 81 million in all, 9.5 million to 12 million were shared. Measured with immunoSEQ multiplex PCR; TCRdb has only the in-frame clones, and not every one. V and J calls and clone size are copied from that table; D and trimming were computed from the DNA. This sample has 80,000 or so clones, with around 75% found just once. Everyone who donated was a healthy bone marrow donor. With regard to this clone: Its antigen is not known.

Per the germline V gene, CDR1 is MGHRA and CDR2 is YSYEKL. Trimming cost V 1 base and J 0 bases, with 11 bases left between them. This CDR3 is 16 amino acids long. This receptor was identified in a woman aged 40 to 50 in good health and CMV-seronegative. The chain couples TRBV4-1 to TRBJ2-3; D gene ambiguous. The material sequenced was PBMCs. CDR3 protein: CASSQAHGASTDTQYF. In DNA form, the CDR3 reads TGCGCCAGCAGCCAAGCGCACGGAGCTAGCACAGATACGCAGTATTTT.